The TCR beta chain described here comes from a study of blood T cell repertoires in COVID-19. Some clones are missing from TCRdb's copy, which holds only in-frame ones; the method was immunoSEQ multiplex PCR. The sample includes under 350,000 clones, over 85% of them seen just once. CDR1 and CDR2 from the germline V gene are SGHAT and FQDESV (reference sequence). The CDR3 totals 13 residues. After removal of 5 bases from V and 7 bases from J, the junction contained 2 bases not matched to a gene. The source material was peripheral blood. The chain joins TRBV11-1 to TRBJ1-6; the match to TRBD1 covers 7 bases. This TCR came from a woman in her twenties or thirties with COVID-19, enrolled during active disease. The CDR3 reads CASSPGQNSPLHF. The CDR3 DNA reads as TGTGCCAGCAGCCCGGGACAGAATTCACCCCTCCACTTT.